Listed here are 9 T cell receptor beta chains from one sample, sequenced in a study of identifying expanded T cells in peripheral blood (dated by TCRdb to about 2019). The library came from the immunoSEQ multiplex PCR assay. TCRdb holds this immuneACCESS table with in-frame rearrangements only. Some clones are missing; in checked studies, unresolved V genes explain under half, and the rest has no known cause. A total of about 94,000 clones appear in this sample, roughly 86% of them only once. In total, the top ten clones hold around 6% of the sample. Sequencing used blood. The receptors come from a person aged 18 to 75 in good health.

The chain combines TRBV7-7 with TRBJ2-1, with TRBD1 matching 10 bases. Germline trimming cut 5 bases from V and 6 bases from J; bases unmatched to any gene: 7. The CDR3 runs to 15 residues. The germline CDR1 and CDR2 sequences are SSHAT and FNYEAQ (reference sequence). CDR3 DNA sequence: TGTGCCAGCAGCCTGGGACAGGGGCCCGTCAATGAGCAGTTCTTC. Translation gives CASSLGQGPVNEQFF.

DNA for the CDR3: TGTGCCACCAGCAGTCCCTCGGGCGGGGGGTTATACAATGAGCAGTTCTTC. Protein sequence: CATSSPSGGGLYNEQFF. This chain uses TRBV15 with TRBJ2-1; 8 bases map to TRBD2. The germline CDR1 and CDR2 sequences are LNHNV and YYDKDF (reference sequence). V gave up 3 bases and J gave up 4 bases; unmatched junction bases: 11. This CDR3 contains 17 residues.

CDR3 sequence (DNA): TGTGCCAGCAGCGTAGCGGTGAGCGAAGAGACCCAGTACTTC. Residues: CASSVAVSEETQYF. The rearrangement joins TRBV9 to TRBJ2-5; no reliable D call. The V gene lost 0 bases and the J gene lost 3 bases, with 9 bases spanning the gap. The CDR3 runs to 14 residues. Per germline, CDR1 SGDLS and CDR2 YYNGEE.

This chain uses TRBV7-3 with TRBJ2-2, with 16 positions matching TRBD2. V gave up 5 bases and J gave up 6 bases; unmatched junction bases: 6. The CDR3 spans 17 residues. Germline V gene data show CDR1 as SGHTA and CDR2 as FQGTGA. The CDR3 reads CASSRGGLAGGPGELFF. As DNA, the CDR3 is TGTGCCAGCAGCCGTGGGGGACTAGCGGGAGGGCCCGGGGAGCTGTTTTTT.

V gene TRBV4-1 combines with J gene TRBJ2-3; 11 bases line up with TRBD2. CDR3 length: 17 amino acids. Germline V gene lookup returns CDR1 MGHRA and CDR2 YSYEKL. With V trimmed by 0 bases and J by 5 bases, 7 bases remained unmatched. The CDR3 nucleotides are TGCGCCAGCAGCCAAGAGGTAACTAGCGGGGGCGGAGATACGCAGTATTTT. Its protein is CASSQEVTSGGGDTQYF.

The rearrangement links TRBV5-1 to TRBJ2-3, with 8 positions matching TRBD1. CDR1 and CDR2 (germline): SGHRS, YFSETQ. V gave up 7 bases and J gave up 2 bases; unmatched junction bases: 12. The CDR3 covers 16 residues. CDR3 loop: CASSYQGAEYTDTQYF. The CDR3, as DNA: TGCGCCAGCTCCTACCAGGGGGCAGAATACACAGATACGCAGTATTTT.

This clone occurred once. This chain uses TRBV18 with TRBJ1-1; TRBD1 matches 7 bases. Germline-derived CDR1 and CDR2 are KGHSH and LQKENI. The CDR3 is 16 amino acids. The trim removed 3 bases at V and 1 base at J, leaving 8 bases unmatched. DNA of the CDR3: TGTGCCAGCTCACCTAAGAAACAGGGGAGGAACACTGAAGCTTTCTTT. It codes for CASSPKKQGRNTEAFF.

The chain couples TRBV5-6 to TRBJ1-5, with D possibly TRBD1 on 6 matching bases. Germline assignment: CDR1 SGHDT and CDR2 YYEEEE. The germline V and J ends were trimmed by 1 base and 6 bases, with 11 bases remaining between them. There are 14 residues in the CDR3. The CDR3 here is CASSLSGDGQPQHF. DNA for the CDR3: TGTGCCAGCAGCTTGTCAGGGGATGGTCAGCCCCAGCATTTT.

The rearrangement links TRBV6-5 to TRBJ1-2; D not resolved. The CDR3 consists of 11 residues. CDR1 is MNHEY, CDR2 SVGAGI, per germline. V lost 4 bases and J 8 bases, leaving 8 bases between the germline ends. The CDR3 spells CASSSRRGYTF. CDR3 DNA: TGTGCCAGCAGTTCGAGGAGAGGCTACACCTTC.